Each of the 29 T cell receptor beta chains below was sequenced from the same sample in a study of spatial heterogeneity in lung cancer. The sample's time point: sample taken at primary tumor resection. TCRdb re-analysed the 5' RACE reads in MiXCR, keeping a single row per CDR3 protein. The sample has about 61,000 distinct CDR3 sequences, under 7.5% seen once. The source was PBMCs, collected at surgery. The source of these receptors is a female donor with early-stage non-small cell lung cancer.

V usage is TRBV12-3 or TRBV12-4 and J usage is TRBJ1-1; no clear D. This CDR3 spans 14 amino acids. V lost 7 bases and J 0 bases, leaving 12 bases between the germline ends. The CDR3: CASTRGVMNTEAFF. Here the CDR3 DNA reads TGTGCCAGCACCCGAGGAGTTATGAACACTGAAGCTTTCTTT.

V usage is TRBV7-8 and J usage is TRBJ2-2; D remains unclear. V lost 5 bases and J lost 7, with 14 bases in between. Germline values: CDR1 SGHVS, CDR2 FQNEAQ. The CDR3 extends over 14 amino acids. The CDR3 DNA is TGTGCCAGCAGCGAGAATGGAGTAAACGGGGAGCTGTTTTTT. This encodes CASSENGVNGELFF.

This clonotype was seen many times. This sequence joins TRBV7-2 and TRBJ2-1, with TRBD2 identical over 11 bases. Germline-derived CDR1 and CDR2 are SGHTA and FQGNSA. After removal of 5 bases from V and 4 bases from J, the junction contained 7 bases not matched to a gene. The CDR3 is 16 amino acids. In nucleotides, the CDR3 is TGTGCCAGCAGCCTTAGGGGGACTAGCGGATACAATGAGCAGTTCTTC. This sequence encodes CASSLRGTSGYNEQFF.

V gene TRBV21-1 combines with J gene TRBJ1-1. TRBV21-1 corresponds to a pseudogene. This CDR3 spans 12 amino acids. For the CDR3, the DNA is TGTGCCAGCAGGTCACCTAACACTGAAGCTTTCTTT. Translating it yields CASRSPNTEAFF.

This clonotype was recorded a few times. The V and J genes are TRBV7-3 and TRBJ2-7; possible D gene TRBD1, 5 bases. The CDR3 length is 16 residues. Trimming left V 11 bases short and J 0 bases short, with 23 bases between. Germline CDR1 is SGHTA and CDR2 is FQGTGA. DNA of the CDR3: TGTGCCCGAGCCCAAAGGGGCAGGCCGCTCTCCTACGAGCAGTACGTC. This encodes CARAQRGRPLSYEQYV.

This clonotype was counted at least ten times. The chain uses TRBV27 and TRBJ2-5; unclear D gene. V dropped 4 bases and J dropped 1 base, with 7 bases sitting between them. This CDR3 has 13 residues. The germline CDR1 and CDR2 sequences are MNHEY and SMNVEV (reference sequence). The CDR3 region is CASSYSVQETQYF. CDR3 DNA: TGTGCCAGCAGTTACAGCGTCCAAGAGACCCAGTACTTC.

This clonotype occurred many times. The rearrangement links TRBV28 to TRBJ2-3, with D tentatively TRBD2 (6 bases). Germline V gives CDR1 MDHEN, CDR2 SYDVKM. V was clipped by 2 bases and J by 2 bases, with 11 bases between them. The CDR3 has 15 residues. CDR3 residues: CASSLRGSITDTQYF. CDR3 nucleotides: TGTGCCAGCAGTTTACGGGGGAGTATCACAGATACGCAGTATTTT.

This clonotype was observed a handful of times. The V gene is TRBV27, the J gene TRBJ1-4, with D possibly being TRBD1 (6 bases). The CDR3 is 16 residues long. Germline V gene lookup returns CDR1 MNHEY and CDR2 SMNVEV (reference sequence). V lost 6 bases and J lost 5, with 19 bases in between. In DNA, the CDR3 is TGTGCCAGCAGAACCGGGACACAGGGAAGGAATGAAAAACTGTTTTTT. It encodes CASRTGTQGRNEKLFF.

Many counts were recorded for this clonotype. This chain joins TRBV25-1 and TRBJ2-3, with a weak D call TRBD1 (6 bases). The CDR3 length is 14 residues. The V and J ends lost 9 bases and 1 base respectively, with 14 bases between them. Germline CDR1 reads MGHDK; CDR2 reads SYGVNS. As DNA, the CDR3 is TGTGCCAGTTCGGGTGAGGGGGGCACAGATACGCAGTATTTT. This gives the protein CASSGEGGTDTQYF.

The sample holds many counts of this clonotype. The chain has TRBV5-1 and TRBJ1-1; D is uncertain. V was trimmed by 0 bases and J by 3 bases, leaving 9 bases between them. The CDR3 loop spans 14 amino acids. CDR1 SGHRS and CDR2 YFSETQ come from the germline V gene. The CDR3 bases are TGCGCCAGCAGCTTGGAGTTTTTGGACACTGAAGCTTTCTTT. Protein product: CASSLEFLDTEAFF.

This clonotype was detected many times. This chain links TRBV11-2 with TRBJ2-1, with 10 nucleotides matching TRBD2. The ends lost 5 bases at V and 9 bases at J; junction bases unmatched: 10. Germline V lookup: CDR1 SGHAT, CDR2 FQNNGV. The CDR3 is 15 amino acids. CDR3 region: CASSPLAGGGGEQFF. CDR3 nucleotides: TGTGCCAGCAGCCCTTTAGCGGGAGGAGGAGGTGAGCAGTTCTTC.

This clonotype was detected many times. The rearrangement joins TRBV20-1 to TRBJ1-2; tentative D call: TRBD1 (6 bases). Trimming cost V 1 base and J 7 bases, with 13 bases left between them. The CDR3 totals 13 residues. Germline loops: CDR1 DFQATT, CDR2 SNEGSKA (reference sequence). Here the CDR3 reads CSARVYRERGYTF. In nucleotides, the CDR3 is TGCAGTGCTAGAGTTTACAGGGAGCGTGGCTACACCTTC.

This clonotype was detected ten times or more. This chain links TRBV6-6 with TRBJ2-6, with unresolved D. Germline lookup yields CDR1 MNHNY and CDR2 SVGAGI (reference sequence). V was clipped by 6 bases and J by 0 bases, with 6 bases between them. The length of the CDR3 is 14 residues. The CDR3 region has the DNA TGTGCCAGCAGACCCAACTCTGGGGCCAACGTCCTGACTTTC. Protein sequence: CASRPNSGANVLTF.

The sample holds many counts of this clonotype. The chain employs TRBV5-1 and TRBJ2-1; 12 bases align to TRBD2. The CDR3 runs to 15 residues. V shed 0 bases and J 7 bases; nucleotides not matched to a gene: 2. CDR1 is SGHRS and CDR2 is YFSETQ in the germline V gene. CDR3 in amino acids: CASSLEGLAGNEQFF. The CDR3 bases are TGCGCCAGCAGCTTGGAAGGACTAGCGGGAAATGAGCAGTTCTTC.

In this sample, this clonotype turned up many times. The chain couples TRBV5-1 to TRBJ2-1; TRBD2 matches 8 bases. The CDR3 has 15 amino acids. The germline CDR1 and CDR2 sequences are SGHRS and YFSETQ. V shed 3 bases, J shed 6 bases, and the junction held 8 bases outside the gene matches. CDR3 region: CASSSRGGRVNEQFF. CDR3 nucleotide sequence: TGCGCCAGCAGCTCCCGGGGGGGACGGGTCAATGAGCAGTTCTTC.

The V gene is TRBV5-5, the J gene TRBJ1-4; D may be TRBD1 (5 bases). The CDR3 extends over 15 amino acids. V was cut by 1 base and J by 8 bases, with 15 bases left in between. Per the germline V gene, CDR1 is SGHKS and CDR2 is YYEKEE (reference sequence). The CDR3 coding sequence is TGTGCCAGCAGCTTGTTGGGGCCCAGGGACGAAAAACTGTTTTTT. This gives the protein CASSLLGPRDEKLFF.

This clonotype was detected ten times or more. The V and J genes are TRBV2 and TRBJ2-1; 7 positions agree with TRBD2. V dropped 6 bases and J dropped 6; count of bases not matched to a gene: 8. Looked up from germline, CDR1 is SNHLY and CDR2 is FYNNEI. There are 14 residues in the CDR3. The CDR3: CASRTSRLFNEQFF. CDR3 in DNA: TGTGCCAGCAGGACTAGCCGGTTGTTCAATGAGCAGTTCTTC.

Only a few counts were recorded for this clonotype. The chain is built from TRBV6-5 and TRBJ1-4; D is uncertain. The germline CDR1 and CDR2 sequences are MNHEY and SVGAGI. The CDR3 consists of 14 residues. The V gene lost 6 bases and the J gene lost 5 bases, with 13 bases spanning the gap. The CDR3, as DNA: TGTGCCAGCAGAAGGGCAGTGGGGAATGAAAAACTGTTTTTT. It specifies CASRRAVGNEKLFF.

This clonotype was seen at least ten times. The chain combines TRBV28 with TRBJ1-6; D uncertain. The CDR3 totals 13 residues. Trimming took off 8 bases at V and 5 bases at J, with 10 bases between the two ends. Germline-derived CDR1 and CDR2 are MDHEN and SYDVKM. The chain's CDR3 is CASLGRHNSPLHF. CDR3 sequence (DNA): TGTGCCAGCTTGGGCCGACATAATTCACCCCTCCACTTT.

This clonotype appeared many times. The V and J genes are TRBV12-3 or TRBV12-4 and TRBJ2-1; TRBD2 aligns across 8 bases. The ends lost 1 base at V and 6 bases at J; junction bases unmatched: 11. This CDR3 has 17 amino acids. The CDR3: CASSLDGSAGVSNEQFF. As DNA, the CDR3 is TGTGCCAGCAGTTTAGACGGCTCAGCGGGAGTTAGCAATGAGCAGTTCTTC.

There are a few counts of this clonotype. This chain joins TRBV29-1 and TRBJ2-1; TRBD1 aligns across 9 bases. This CDR3 has 15 residues. The V and J ends lost 0 bases and 5 bases, in that order; junction bases with no gene match: 5. The germline gives CDR1 SQVTM, CDR2 ANQGSEA. The CDR3 bases are TGCAGCGTTGAAGATGAGCGGACAGGGGACAATGAGCAGTTCTTC. Its translation: CSVEDERTGDNEQFF.

The genes are TRBV7-8 and TRBJ1-2; 8 bases fit TRBD1. CDR3 size: 16 residues. V lost 5 bases, J lost 6 bases, and 14 bases stayed unmatched. Looked up from germline, CDR1 is SGHVS and CDR2 is FQNEAQ. The DNA of the CDR3 is TGTGCCAGCAGCCCCAATCCTCCGGACAGGGTGGATGGCTACACCTTC. Translated: CASSPNPPDRVDGYTF.

In this sample, this clonotype turned up many times. The J gene is TRBJ2-7, the V gene TRBV6-5; TRBD2 matches at 8 bases. The CDR3 sequence is 14 residues long. Trimming took 4 bases from V and 7 from J; bases not matched to a gene: 9. Germline-derived CDR1 and CDR2 are MNHEY and SVGAGI. The CDR3 coding sequence is TGTGCCAGCAGTTTAACGGGAGGGCCGAGGGAGCAGTACTTC. Translation gives CASSLTGGPREQYF.

There are many counts of this clonotype. V usage is TRBV28 and J usage is TRBJ2-7; 7 bases are a match to TRBD2. The CDR3 runs to 13 residues. V lost 5 bases to trimming and J lost 2 bases; unmatched junction nucleotides: 3. Looked up from germline, CDR1 is MDHEN and CDR2 is SYDVKM. The CDR3 reads CASSPREPYEQYF. DNA for the CDR3: TGTGCCAGCAGTCCGCGGGAGCCCTACGAGCAGTACTTC.

This clonotype occurred many times. This chain uses TRBV11-2 with TRBJ2-7; D ambiguous. With 2 bases removed from V and 0 bases from J, the gap between germline ends came to 8 bases. The V gene's germline CDR1 is SGHAT and CDR2 FQNNGV. The CDR3 consists of 14 residues. The CDR3 DNA sequence: TGTGCCAGCAGCTTAATCGGCAGCTCCTACGAGCAGTACTTC. The encoded protein is CASSLIGSSYEQYF.

By sample fraction, this clonotype is medium-sized. V and J are TRBV9 and TRBJ2-3, with 16 bases identical to TRBD2. CDR1 and CDR2 from the germline V gene are SGDLS and YYNGEE. This CDR3 has 18 amino acids. Trimming cost V 4 bases and J 0 bases; bases outside gene matches: 5. The CDR3 protein is CASSQGLAGGTSTDTQYF. CDR3 nucleotide sequence: TGTGCCAGCAGCCAGGGACTAGCGGGAGGGACTAGCACAGATACGCAGTATTTT.

The V gene is TRBV10-3, the J gene TRBJ2-1, with D tentatively TRBD1 or TRBD2 (6 bases each). The CDR3 has 17 amino acids. The V gene's germline CDR1 is ENHRY and CDR2 SYGVKD. V lost 2 bases, J lost 2 bases, and 16 bases lay in between. CDR3 in amino acids: CAISEVLYGGPYNEQFF. DNA of the CDR3: TGTGCCATCAGTGAGGTCCTCTACGGGGGCCCCTACAATGAGCAGTTCTTC.

This clonotype was seen only a few times. The rearrangement links TRBV20-1 to TRBJ2-3; the match to TRBD2 covers 16 bases. The V gene's germline CDR1 is DFQATT and CDR2 SNEGSKA (reference sequence). The CDR3 length is 19 residues. The V segment lost 4 bases and the J segment 0 bases; nucleotides outside the gene matches: 10. The CDR3 DNA is TGCAGTGCTACCGATCGGGGACTAGCGGGAGGGCCGAGCACAGATACGCAGTATTTT. It encodes CSATDRGLAGGPSTDTQYF.

This clonotype was seen a few times. The chain is built from TRBV20-1 and TRBJ1-1, with TRBD1 matching 7 bases. The CDR3 is 12 residues long. Per the germline V gene, CDR1 is DFQATT and CDR2 is SNEGSKA (reference sequence). The CDR3 DNA sequence: TGCAGGGCGGGACAGTTGGGAACTGAAGCTTTCTTT. Translation: CRAGQLGTEAFF.